These T cell receptor beta chains were read from a single sample in a study of beta chain features in type 1 diabetes. Repertoires were generated with immunoSEQ multiplex PCR, while TCRdb's copy carries only in-frame clones and drops some. The sample lists hundreds of thousands of clones, 68% seen once, with approximately 0.05% in the top ten. The material sequenced was naive CD4+ T cells from blood. The receptor source for this set is a man younger than 40 in good health. Both conserved end residues are part of each CDR3. Fields, in order: D gene, clone size, J gene, V gene, CDR3 protein, CDR3 DNA. The D gene is left open where the match is weak. The size field is filled for only some rows; it gives once, few, many or a size class.

D gene: TRBD1
clone size: -
J gene: TRBJ1-1
V gene: TRBV29-1
CDR3 protein: CSVMGQGRTEAFF
CDR3 DNA: TGCAGCGTAATGGGACAGGGGAGGACTGAAGCTTTCTTT

D gene: TRBD1
clone size: few
J gene: TRBJ2-7
V gene: TRBV29-1
CDR3 protein: CSVETGTGVTEQYF
CDR3 DNA: TGCAGCGTTGAAACCGGGACAGGAGTCACCGAGCAGTACTTC

D gene: TRBD2
clone size: -
J gene: TRBJ2-7
V gene: TRBV25-1
CDR3 protein: CASSREGVTYEQYF
CDR3 DNA: TGTGCCAGCAGTCGGGAGGGGGTAACCTACGAGCAGTACTTC

D gene: TRBD1
clone size: once
J gene: TRBJ2-2
V gene: TRBV29-1
CDR3 protein: CSGGQGDTGELFF
CDR3 DNA: TGCAGCGGGGGACAGGGCGACACCGGGGAGCTGTTTTTT

D gene: TRBD2
clone size: -
J gene: TRBJ2-1
V gene: TRBV29-1
CDR3 protein: CSVASGRSNEQFF
CDR3 DNA: TGCAGCGTGGCCAGCGGGAGGAGCAATGAGCAGTTCTTC

D gene: TRBD2
clone size: -
J gene: TRBJ2-1
V gene: TRBV29-1
CDR3 protein: CSVGTSLSYNEQFF
CDR3 DNA: TGCAGCGTGGGGACTAGCCTATCCTACAATGAGCAGTTCTTC

D gene: -
clone size: -
J gene: TRBJ2-5
V gene: TRBV7-9
CDR3 protein: CASSFRQQETQYF
CDR3 DNA: TGTGCCAGCAGCTTTCGACAGCAAGAGACCCAGTACTTC

D gene: -
clone size: -
J gene: TRBJ1-5
V gene: TRBV30
CDR3 protein: CAWSPPSYSNQPQHF
CDR3 DNA: TGTGCCTGGAGCCCCCCCAGTTATAGCAATCAGCCCCAGCATTTT

D gene: -
clone size: -
J gene: TRBJ2-5
V gene: TRBV13
CDR3 protein: CASSFRSARKETQYF
CDR3 DNA: TGTGCCAGCAGCTTCCGAAGCGCCCGGAAGGAGACCCAGTACTTC

D gene: -
clone size: -
J gene: TRBJ2-4
V gene: TRBV7-2
CDR3 protein: CASSSPRDNIQYF
CDR3 DNA: TGTGCCAGCAGTTCCCCCCGGGATAACATTCAGTACTTC

D gene: -
clone size: few
J gene: TRBJ2-6
V gene: TRBV9
CDR3 protein: CASSVVGGSGANVLTF
CDR3 DNA: TGTGCCAGCAGCGTAGTAGGTGGCTCTGGGGCCAACGTCCTGACTTTC

D gene: TRBD2
clone size: -
J gene: TRBJ2-1
V gene: TRBV30
CDR3 protein: CAWSLLAGNYNEQFF
CDR3 DNA: TGTGCCTGGAGTTTACTAGCGGGGAATTACAATGAGCAGTTCTTC

D gene: -
clone size: -
J gene: TRBJ2-1
V gene: TRBV29-1
CDR3 protein: CSVPPDRPYNELFF
CDR3 DNA: TGCAGTGTCCCTCCGGACAGACCCTACAATGAGCTGTTCTTC

D gene: -
clone size: -
J gene: TRBJ2-4
V gene: TRBV29-1
CDR3 protein: CSVAIGNIQYF
CDR3 DNA: TGCAGCGTTGCTATCGGAAACATTCAGTACTTC

D gene: -
clone size: -
J gene: TRBJ1-2
V gene: TRBV30
CDR3 protein: CACPTGGFYGYTF
CDR3 DNA: TGTGCCTGCCCTACTGGGGGGTTTTATGGCTACACCTTC

D gene: -
clone size: -
J gene: TRBJ1-5
V gene: TRBV19
CDR3 protein: CASSIPAWGQPQHF
CDR3 DNA: TGTGCCAGTAGTATACCGGCATGGGGGCAGCCCCAGCATTTT